The 8 T cell receptor beta chains given below trace back to one sample, sequenced in a study of T cells expressing NK-cell markers. TCRdb reprocessed the 5' RACE reads, with one entry per CDR3 protein and no DNA. Its listing shows roughly 350,000 distinct CDR3 sequences. The sequenced sample consisted of blood T cells: a sorted CD56 or NKG2C T cell subset, CD4+ or CD8+ T cells, or bulk PBMC T cells (not recorded which). The receptors were gathered from a man aged 18-69 years in good health.

V and J are TRBV18 and TRBJ2-3; TCRdb's D call of TRBD2 is untestable without DNA. CDR3 length equals 16 residues. Germline lookup yields CDR1 KGHSH and CDR2 LQKENI. The CDR3 sequence is CASSPPQRGGQNTQYF.

The gene calls are TRBV5-1 and TRBJ2-5; the D call from TCRdb, TRBD1, cannot be confirmed without DNA. The CDR3 is made up of 12 amino acids. Germline V gene lookup returns CDR1 SGHRS and CDR2 YFSETQ. This chain's CDR3 is CASSLGAETQYF. The full variable domain, its missing parts supplied by reference TRBV5-1 and TRBJ2-5, is KAGVTQTPRYLIKTRGQQVTLSCSPISGHRSVSWYQQTPGQGLQFLFEYFSETQRNKGNFPGRFSGRQFSNSRSEMNVSTLELGDSALYLCASSLGAETQYFGPGTRLLVL.

This sequence joins TRBV7-2 and TRBJ2-3; the D call from TCRdb, TRBD2, cannot be confirmed without DNA. This CDR3 region has 17 residues. Germline V gene data show CDR1 as SGHTA and CDR2 as FQGNSA. The CDR3 reads CASSAGRTSGGLDTQYF. Full variable domain (outside the CDR3, taken from reference TRBV7-2 and TRBJ2-3): GAGVSQSPSNKVTEKGKDVELRCDPISGHTALYWYRQSLGQGLEFLIYFQGNSAPDKSGLPSDRFSAERTGGSVSTLTIQRTQQEDSAVYLCASSAGRTSGGLDTQYFGPGTRLTVL.

The rearrangement links TRBV25-1 to TRBJ2-7; the TCRdb call, TRBD1, lacks DNA for checking. The CDR3 is 15 residues long. CDR1 MGHDK and CDR2 SYGVNS come from the germline V gene. The CDR3 reads CASSEYGGRGREQYF.

The rearrangement uses TRBV6-1 and TRBJ1-2; the D call of TRBD1 rests on TCRdb alone, since no DNA is present to check it. The CDR3 is 15 residues long. Germline CDR1 and CDR2: MNHNS and SASEGT. The CDR3 protein is CASSQGAGANYGYTF.

The V call is TRBV2, the J call TRBJ2-1; the TCRdb D gene call, TRBD2, has no DNA to confirm it. The germline V gene has CDR1 SNHLY and CDR2 FYNNEI. This CDR3 has 13 amino acids. The CDR3 reads CATRLEGGNEQFF.

The rearrangement uses TRBV7-2 and TRBJ2-7; TCRdb reports TRBD1, a call that lacks DNA to check it against. The CDR3 has 15 residues. Germline values: CDR1 SGHTA, CDR2 FQGNSA. CDR3 amino acids: CASSFSSGGSYEQYF.

The chain recombines TRBV5-4 with TRBJ2-3; TCRdb's D gene call, TRBD2, goes unchecked for lack of DNA. This CDR3 is 14 amino acids long. CDR1 SGHNT and CDR2 YYREEE come from the germline V gene (reference sequence). The CDR3 region is CAASPAGLPDTQYF.